This is a list of T cell receptor beta chains from one sample in a study of blood T cell repertoires in COVID-19. Clones were sequenced by immunoSEQ multiplex PCR, and TCRdb holds only the in-frame ones, with some missing. Counted here are about 220,000 clones, 80% occurring once; the ten biggest clones make up about 13%. Sequencing was performed on peripheral blood. The receptors were gathered from a human donor in a cohort sampled during active COVID-19. Both conserved end residues are part of each CDR3. Each record gives: CDR3 length, J gene, V gene, CDR3 protein.

12 TRBJ2-5 TRBV30 CAWSTSGKTQYF
17 TRBJ2-3 TRBV5-4 CASSFGLAGEGTDTQYF
14 TRBJ1-1 TRBV6-5 CASRFGQGYTEAFF
16 TRBJ2-5 TRBV2 CASSPRTSGGQETQYF
14 TRBJ1-3 TRBV9 CASSVLPGGNTIYF
15 TRBJ2-5 TRBV25-1 CASSELGDSQETQYF
14 TRBJ1-6 TRBV6-5 CASSYPDSYSPLHF
16 TRBJ1-6 TRBV6-1 CASSDAGGGTGSPLHF
18 TRBJ2-3 TRBV27 CASSRRSRLAGRTDTQYF
13 TRBJ2-5 TRBV18 CASSRAGQETQYF
13 TRBJ1-2 TRBV29-1 CSVAIGTAYGYTF
15 TRBJ2-1 TRBV7-9 CASSPRTYSYNEQFF
13 TRBJ1-6 TRBV30 CASSGQWNSPLHF
14 TRBJ1-4 TRBV4-2 CASSQDSLNEKLFF
14 TRBJ2-7 TRBV27 CASSLAGSAYEQYF
15 TRBJ2-1 TRBV15 CATSRERTAYNEQFF
11 TRBJ1-5 TRBV20-1 CSARQYQPQHF
16 TRBJ2-5 TRBV28 CASSSPGTGYGETQYF
13 TRBJ1-1 TRBV19 CASSIGTGSDAFF
17 TRBJ2-7 TRBV7-2 CASSSAVRTAGDGEQYF
19 TRBJ2-1 TRBV19 CASSMSPPRVKSSYNEQFF
14 TRBJ2-5 TRBV19 CASSKLAGRETQYF
13 TRBJ2-7 TRBV3-1/TRBV3-2 CASSRDRGYEQYF
14 TRBJ1-2 TRBV6-5 CASSYGGENYGYTF
16 TRBJ2-3 TRBV4-2 CASSQVAGGSADTQYF
16 TRBJ2-3 TRBV9 CASSVASTGGLWTQYF
13 TRBJ2-5 TRBV11-3 CASSLGTGETQYF
19 TRBJ2-1 TRBV19 CASSMRDYYQITMSVRQFF
13 TRBJ1-4 TRBV24-1 CATSPATNEKLFF
15 TRBJ2-2 TRBV11-3 CASSLGLAGTEELFF
11 TRBJ2-7 TRBV30 CAWREGYEQYF
17 TRBJ1-5 TRBV7-2 CASSLGRDRVGNQPQHF
16 TRBJ1-5 TRBV21-1 CASRCGGGNSNQPQHF
12 TRBJ2-1 TRBV7-9 CASSRVYNEQFF
13 TRBJ1-4 TRBV6-6 CASSRDSREKLFF
13 TRBJ2-5 TRBV29-1 CSVGQGARETQYF
13 TRBJ2-7 TRBV9 CASSVRQGYEQYF
13 TRBJ2-7 TRBV28 CASSFQGSYEQYF
14 TRBJ2-6 TRBV25-1 CASRRRPGANVLTF
15 TRBJ2-3 TRBV10-3 CASNSGASDRAAQYF
12 TRBJ1-5 TRBV2 CASRNRDQPQHF
15 TRBJ2-7 TRBV11-3 CASSLYGTPSYEQYF
15 TRBJ2-5 TRBV24-1 CATSDLDGGLETQYF
15 TRBJ2-2 TRBV5-6 CASSSGTGETGELFF
16 TRBJ2-5 TRBV19 CASSRAQGTTEETQYF
16 TRBJ2-7 TRBV6-2/TRBV6-3 CASSLTSGGTQGEQYF
16 TRBJ2-2 TRBV7-7 CASSVRAGSNTGELFF
12 TRBJ1-2 TRBV24-1 CATSDVIYGYTF
17 TRBJ2-2 TRBV5-1 CASSLLTSGSFAGELFF
14 TRBJ2-7 TRBV9 CASSVVEGAYEQYF
19 TRBJ1-3 TRBV27 CASSLAGTGRHRSGNTIYF
14 TRBJ2-1 TRBV6-4 CASSALAGVNEQFF
14 TRBJ1-4 TRBV6-2/TRBV6-3 CASSNRTTNEKLFF
15 TRBJ1-5 TRBV15 CATSNRGLSNQPQHF